The T cell receptor (beta chain) described here comes from a study of Japanese encephalitis immunity and Zika vaccine responses (dated by TCRdb to the early 2020s). A note on the overall study: Three 5.0 ug doses of alum-adjuvanted ZPIV were administered to included participants at weeks 0, 4 and 28. For stimulations, either ZIKV structural-protein peptide pools divided into flavivirus-conserved and non-conserved sets or JEV or YFV peptides matching the pre-vaccination were used. Over five representative participants from each pre-vaccination group were selected for TCR sequencing, using samples from week 0 (after pre-vaccination and before ZPIV) and week 52. A two-dose regimen of JEV vaccine (IXIARO), with doses given 28 days apart, was administered to fewer than 15 participants two to three months before the first ZPIV dose. The study tested whether prior Japanese encephalitis virus (JEV) or yellow fever virus (YFV) vaccination shaped CD4 T cell responses to the Zika vaccine. Before ZPIV, fewer than 15 participants were given one dose of YFV vaccine (YF-VAX), while roughly nine participants were flavivirus-naive. TCR repertoires from a few flavivirus-naive individuals were additionally analyzed at weeks 2, 6 and 52 after the start of ZPIV vaccination. The ZIKV peptides, 15-mers that overlapped by 11 residues, were chosen for containing NetMHCpan/NetMHCII-predicted epitopes with affinity below 50 nM. Paper-wide results and their limitations: Peptide-pool deconvolution was not performed because of sample size limitations, and consequently the individual peptides driving cross-reactive responses were not identified. In JEV-pre-vaccinated donors, the repertoire richness of CD4 T cells responding to conserved ZIKV epitopes decreased significantly after ZPIV. CD8 T cell responses of very low magnitude were detected against ZIKV peptide pools and were observed in only a few individuals. JEV-pre-vaccinated donors showed higher repertoire similarity across time-points and stimulations than YFV-pre-vaccinated donors, indicating more clonotypes common to ZIKV and JEV stimulation. The samples grouped by participant and showed no similarity across individuals, which suggests that no public TCRs were detected. Only a subset of trial participants with three doses and adequate samples was analyzed, not the entire vaccinated cohort.

After labeling with CellTrace CFSE, PBMCs were cultured for 6 days in RPMI containing about 8.3% human serum along with peptide pools, each at about 1 ug/mL. Unfixed proliferating CD4 T cells were sorted on a BD FACSAria as live CD56-CD19-CD16-CD3+CD4+ CFSE-low cells. The enrolled adults were healthy and tested seronegative for ZIKV, JEV, YFV, DENV and WNV on microneutralization screening. The samples were taken from a phase 1, double-blinded, randomized, placebo-controlled trial testing an alum-adjuvanted Zika purified-inactivated virus (ZPIV) vaccine. Peripheral blood mononuclear cells were isolated by standard procedure and were kept frozen in liquid nitrogen until use. This clonotype was picked up a small number of times. Base qualities were left out, and no much larger clone turns up one base away. Reading the germline V gene gives CDR1 KGHDR and CDR2 SFDVKD. The cysteine opens and the phenylalanine closes a CDR3 of 17 amino acids. The DNA shown is the 51-base CDR3, in frame from base 1. V is clipped by 4 bases and J by 5 bases, and the sequence between their germline boundaries is 21 bases long.

Libraries were built with 5' RACE. Before sequencing, the TCRbeta libraries were pooled in proportion to the number of cells sorted for each library. Total RNA from sorted cells was extracted with RNAzol RT, and cDNA was made with an oligo(dT) primer and a template-switching oligo. The TCRbeta V-CDR3-J region was amplified by PCR with Kapa HiFi between a SMARTer oligo primer and a TCRbeta constant-region primer. Illumina adaptors and sample-specific index barcodes were added in a second PCR, with HighPrep bead cleanup and a Bioanalyzer check confirming a band of roughly 650 bp. Libraries were sequenced on an Illumina MiSeq with 2x151 bp paired-end reads. Per the source publication's procedure: An in-house Java program demultiplexed the reads, while MiXCR assigned TCRbeta annotations and counted clonotypes. To assess repertoire overlap, Morisita-Horn indices from the R package vegan were used, along with UPGMA clustering and Circos plots of recurring clonotypes. Shannon diversity and richness were normalized to the maximum possible value based on input cell numbers, so that values between 0 and 1 were obtained. CDR3beta sequences were aligned using MUSCLE, distances were calculated using SeqinR, and multidimensional scaling was plotted in R. TCRdb applied fastp at Q25 and MiXCR to the public reads, then kept only in-frame beta chains. Merged by CDR3 protein, the rows form single entries marked with the most common genes and DNA. Here the V and J calls rest on TCRdb's processing, not on the authors' analysis. Within this sample are some 1,500 distinct CDR3 sequences, with 4.5% to 5.5% of them counted one time only. Of the sample, 28% is held by the ten largest clones.

The V and J genes are TRBV24-1 and TRBJ2-3; the D call is possibly TRBD1 or TRBD2, each sharing 6 bases. This receptor was taken from an adult woman who received an inactivated Zika virus vaccine. This material consisted of antigen-activated CD4+ T cells from blood, cultured, taken during a Zika inactivated vaccine study. The CDR3 in this case is CATSDPDPGAGRDTQYF. The nucleotides are TGTGCCACCAGTGACCCTGATCCGGGGGCCGGGAGAGATACGCAGTATTTT.